The T cell receptor beta chain described here comes from a study of T cells in women clearing cervical HPV infection. Concerning this clone: The sequence runs out 3 residues before the end of the CDR3; the remainder is reconstructed from the germline J gene. This CDR3 is also generated by other DNA sequences in the sample.

Method: immunoSEQ multiplex PCR; TCRdb's copy keeps in-frame clones and lacks some. The sample data list 25,000 to 35,000 clones. The CDR3 totals 14 residues. V shed 4 bases and J 5 bases; nucleotides not matched to a gene: 6. Germline assignment: CDR1 SGHTA and CDR2 FQGNSA. This TCR derives from a woman aged 18-69 years with a cervical HPV16 infection that either progressed to CIN3+ or cleared (not recorded which). The V gene is TRBV7-2, the J gene TRBJ2-5; the match to TRBD2 covers 8 bases. The sequencing sample was made of blood buffy coat. The chain's CDR3 is CASSSGTRAETQYF. The part of the CDR3 DNA that was read is TGTGCCAGCAGCTCAGGGACTAGGGCGGAGACC.